This TCR beta chain is drawn from a study of blood T cell repertoires in COVID-19. Looking at the study overall: Acute and convalescent COVID-19 specimens originated in the United States, Italy and Spain. T cells, B-cell-depleted T cells, or PBMCs provided the cDNA or gDNA that served as material.

The count of this clone is one. Sequenced by immunoSEQ multiplex PCR; TCRdb stores in-frame clones only, minus some. The repertoire includes tens of thousands of clones, 87% of them detected once, and about 15% sits in the top ten. Germline V CDR1 and CDR2: MNHEY, SMNVEV (reference sequence). The CDR3 has 18 residues. The V segment lost 3 bases and the J segment 5 bases; nucleotides outside the gene matches: 18. Sample: peripheral blood. The gene calls are TRBV27 and TRBJ2-7; 8 bases are a match to TRBD1. The TCR comes from a human donor with active COVID-19. The donor label of this sample is uncertain. The CDR3 sequence is CASSFTSRGRGFADEQYF. DNA of the CDR3: TGTGCCAGCAGTTTTACATCCAGGGGGCGAGGTTTCGCAGACGAGCAGTACTTC.